These 29 T cell receptor beta chains originate from one sample sequenced in a study of blood T cell repertoires in COVID-19. This table comes from immunoSEQ multiplex PCR, and its TCRdb copy is limited to in-frame clones, with some not included. The sample includes 100,000 to 150,000 clones, more than 75% of them seen just once. The sample taken for sequencing was peripheral blood. These receptors were collected from a man in his forties or fifties with active COVID-19.

This chain connects TRBV7-9 to TRBJ2-3; 8 nucleotides match TRBD2. The CDR3 is made up of 14 amino acids. The trim removed 3 bases at V and 4 bases at J, leaving 3 bases unmatched. CDR1 and CDR2 from the germline V gene are SEHNR and FQNEAQ (reference sequence). DNA for the CDR3: TGTGCCAGCAGCTTGACCGGGGGGGCAGATACGCAGTATTTT. Its protein product is CASSLTGGADTQYF.

This sequence joins TRBV18 and TRBJ2-7; possibly TRBD1 for D (5 bases). From germline, CDR1 is KGHSH and CDR2 LQKENI. Trimming cost V 5 bases and J 3 bases, with 8 bases left between them. This CDR3 is built from 12 residues. The CDR3 nucleotides are TGTGCCAGCTCAGGGCAGGGCTACGAGCAGTACTTC. As protein: CASSGQGYEQYF.

This sequence joins TRBV14 and TRBJ1-2; TRBD1 might be the D (6 bases). Germline V gene sequence: CDR1 SGHDN, CDR2 FVKESK. The CDR3 runs 12 residues. V was trimmed by 6 bases and J by 5 bases, leaving 10 bases between them. Written as DNA, the CDR3 is TGTGCCAGCAGTTCCCAGGGGTATGGCTACACCTTC. This translates into CASSSQGYGYTF. The full variable domain, rest sourced from reference TRBV14 and TRBJ1-2, is EAGVTQFPSHSVIEKGQTVTLRCDPISGHDNLYWYRRVMGKEIKFLLHFVKESKQDESGMPNNRFLAERTGGTYSTLKVQPAELEDSGVYFCASSSQGYGYTFGSGTRLTVV.

This rearrangement joins TRBV3-1 (or the pseudogene TRBV3-2) to TRBJ1-6; 7 bases match TRBD1. The CDR3 spans 17 residues. Germline V gene lookup returns CDR1 LGHDT and CDR2 YNNKEL (reference sequence). V lost 1 base and J lost 0; bases outside the gene matches: 3. The CDR3 DNA reads TGTGCCAGCAGCCAAGTAGGACAGGTCTCCTATAATTCACCCCTCCACTTT. Translated: CASSQVGQVSYNSPLHF.

The chain carries TRBV5-6 and TRBJ1-1, with D possibly TRBD1 on 6 matching bases. V dropped 1 base and J dropped 0 bases, with 13 bases sitting between them. Per germline, CDR1 SGHDT and CDR2 YYEEEE. The CDR3 spans 16 residues. CDR3: CASSLRGHPMNTEAFF. The CDR3 region has the DNA TGTGCCAGCAGCTTGAGGGGACACCCCATGAACACTGAAGCTTTCTTT.

The V and J genes are TRBV30 and TRBJ1-5; D might be TRBD1 (5 bases). This CDR3 spans 14 amino acids. Trimming took off 3 bases at V and 0 bases at J, with 9 bases between the two ends. Germline lookup yields CDR1 GTSNPN and CDR2 SVGIG (reference sequence). The CDR3 protein is CAWSGGNSNQPQHF. CDR3 DNA sequence: TGTGCCTGGAGCGGGGGAAATAGCAATCAGCCCCAGCATTTT.

The chain combines TRBV18 with TRBJ2-2, with 15 bases fitting TRBD2. This CDR3 comprises 19 residues. J gave up 3 bases and V 0 bases, and 5 bases lay outside the gene matches. Germline lookup yields CDR1 KGHSH and CDR2 LQKENI. CDR3: CASSPPGLAGGGDTGELFF. The CDR3 DNA sequence: TGTGCCAGCTCACCACCGGGACTAGCGGGAGGTGGCGACACCGGGGAGCTGTTTTTT.

This clone occurred once. The CDR3 region is CASSAQGAAGNTIYF. The CDR3 bases are TGTGCCAGCAGCGCACAGGGGGCGGCTGGAAACACCATATATTTT. This rearrangement joins TRBV9 to TRBJ1-3; 9 nucleotides line up with TRBD1. V dropped 3 bases and J dropped 2; count of bases not matched to a gene: 3. The CDR3 loop spans 15 amino acids. Germline assignment: CDR1 SGDLS and CDR2 YYNGEE.

This clone was picked up a small number of times. V usage is TRBV9 and J usage is TRBJ1-2; D gene unclear. Germline CDR1 and CDR2: SGDLS and YYNGEE. The CDR3 totals 14 residues. Trimming took off 0 bases at V and 4 bases at J, with 10 bases between the two ends. The CDR3 bases are TGTGCCAGCAGCGTAGCCCGGGGTTCCTATGGCTACACCTTC. Translating it yields CASSVARGSYGYTF.

V gene TRBV11-2 combines with J gene TRBJ2-7; TRBD2 agrees at 11 bases. The CDR3 is made up of 18 amino acids. V shed 1 base and J 2 bases; nucleotides not matched to a gene: 10. Germline values: CDR1 SGHAT, CDR2 FQNNGV. This CDR3 is CASSLVGSGRAGTYEQYV. The DNA for the CDR3 is TGTGCCAGCAGCTTAGTAGGTAGCGGGAGGGCCGGCACCTACGAGCAGTACGTC.

The rearrangement joins TRBV27 to TRBJ2-2; D is unresolved. The CDR3 is 13 residues long. Germline CDR1 MNHEY, CDR2 SMNVEV (reference sequence). Trimming took off 6 bases at V and 1 base at J, with 6 bases between the two ends. Here the CDR3 reads CASSLLNTGELFF. In DNA form, the CDR3 reads TGTGCCAGCAGCCTACTGAACACCGGGGAGCTGTTTTTT.

The chain recombines TRBV14 with TRBJ2-5; 7 bases match TRBD1. This CDR3 contains 14 residues. The germline gives CDR1 SGHDN, CDR2 FVKESK. After removal of 4 bases from V and 1 base from J, the junction contained 3 bases not matched to a gene. The CDR3 region is CASSLRDSQETQYF. The CDR3 coding sequence is TGTGCCAGCAGCCTACGGGACAGCCAAGAGACCCAGTACTTC. The full variable domain, rest sourced from reference TRBV14 and TRBJ2-5, is EAGVTQFPSHSVIEKGQTVTLRCDPISGHDNLYWYRRVMGKEIKFLLHFVKESKQDESGMPNNRFLAERTGGTYSTLKVQPAELEDSGVYFCASSLRDSQETQYFGPGTRLLVL.

V usage is TRBV19 and J usage is TRBJ1-2; TRBD1 matches at 9 bases. CDR1 is LNHDA and CDR2 is SQIVND in the germline V gene (reference sequence). There are 14 residues in the CDR3. With V trimmed by 4 bases and J by 7 bases, 7 bases remained unmatched. CDR3 loop: CASSSYRGQSGYTF. Written as DNA, the CDR3 is TGTGCCAGTAGTAGCTACAGGGGGCAGAGTGGCTACACCTTC.

The CDR3 DNA follows: TGTGCCAGCTCACCTCCCGGGACAAGAAAAAACATTCAGTACTTC. Translation: CASSPPGTRKNIQYF. The chain is built from TRBV18 and TRBJ2-4, with D perhaps TRBD1 (6 bases). CDR1 and CDR2 (germline): KGHSH, LQKENI. The CDR3 totals 15 residues. Trimming pared 3 bases from V and 4 bases from J, leaving 13 bases between.

The V gene is TRBV7-2, the J gene TRBJ2-7, with a tentative D call TRBD1 (5 bases). Per germline, CDR1 SGHTA and CDR2 FQGNSA. The CDR3 length is 15 residues. Trimming removed 1 base at V and 5 bases at J, with 15 bases between. CDR3 region: CASSLVGQGAHEQYF. In DNA, the CDR3 is TGTGCCAGCAGCTTAGTGGGTCAGGGTGCCCACGAGCAGTACTTC.

V gene TRBV18 combines with J gene TRBJ2-5, with D possibly matching TRBD2 (6 bases). Germline CDR1 and CDR2: KGHSH and LQKENI. The CDR3 spans 14 residues. The V end lost 3 bases, the J end lost 5 bases, and 13 bases lay between the germline ends. CDR3 in DNA: TGTGCCAGCTCACCGGCGTCCGCGGGGGAGACCCAGTACTTC. It codes for CASSPASAGETQYF.

V gene TRBV5-1 combines with J gene TRBJ1-5; a possible D gene is TRBD1 (5 bases). Trimming took off 4 bases at V and 5 bases at J, with 16 bases between the two ends. The CDR3 is made up of 15 amino acids. CDR1 and CDR2 (germline): SGHRS, YFSETQ. CDR3 region: CASSPGGGIDQPQHF. CDR3 DNA: TGCGCCAGCAGCCCGGGGGGGGGAATTGATCAGCCCCAGCATTTT.

This clone was observed once. The chain employs TRBV18 and TRBJ2-2; no reliable D call. Germline V gene data show CDR1 as KGHSH and CDR2 as LQKENI. The CDR3 loop spans 15 amino acids. Trimming shortened V by 2 bases and J by 1 base, and 8 bases separated the two germline ends. The CDR3 sequence: CASSPSAGNTGELFF. The CDR3 DNA reads TGTGCCAGCTCACCATCGGCAGGGAACACCGGGGAGCTGTTTTTT.

This chain uses TRBV5-1 with TRBJ2-3; the D gene is possibly TRBD2 (7 bases). Trimming took 3 bases from V and 0 from J, leaving 11 bases between them. The CDR3 consists of 15 residues. The germline CDR1 and CDR2 sequences are SGHRS and YFSETQ. CDR3 sequence: CASSWGGRSTDTQYF. As DNA, the CDR3 is TGCGCCAGCAGCTGGGGGGGGCGGAGCACAGATACGCAGTATTTT.

This clone was counted only a few times. The same CDR3 is also encoded by other DNA sequences in this sample. CDR3 amino acids: CASSLARANTEAFF. CDR3 sequence (DNA): TGTGCCAGCAGCTTGGCCAGGGCCAACACTGAAGCTTTCTTT. The chain recombines TRBV5-4 with TRBJ1-1; TRBD1 might be the D (5 bases). From germline, CDR1 is SGHNT and CDR2 YYREEE (reference sequence). This CDR3 has 14 amino acids. V lost 0 bases to trimming and J lost 2 bases, with 8 bases between them.

This clone was seen a few times. The chain is built from TRBV6-6 and TRBJ1-5, with D unclear. Between the trimmed V and J ends, which lost 0 bases and 2 bases, there was a span of 5 bases. This CDR3 is built from 14 residues. Looked up from germline, CDR1 is MNHNY and CDR2 is SVGAGI (reference sequence). CDR3 sequence: CASSYSGGNQPQHF. CDR3 coding DNA: TGTGCCAGCAGTTACTCGGGCGGCAATCAGCCCCAGCATTTT.

The rearrangement links TRBV5-1 to TRBJ2-1; TRBD2 is a possible D gene (5 bases). The germline V gene has CDR1 SGHRS and CDR2 YFSETQ. This CDR3 is built from 16 residues. The V end lost 6 bases, the J end lost 6 bases, and 22 bases lay between the germline ends. The CDR3 loop is CASIPDRGFASNEQFF. The CDR3 DNA reads TGCGCCAGCATTCCGGACCGGGGATTCGCAAGCAATGAGCAGTTCTTC.

The chain combines TRBV23-1 with TRBJ1-1; D is unclear. TRBV23-1 counts as an open reading frame of uncertain function. The V end lost 6 bases, the J end lost 3 bases, and 8 bases lay between the germline ends. The CDR3 totals 12 residues. In DNA form, the CDR3 reads TGCGCCAGCAGACCTTCGGACACTGAAGCTTTCTTT. This translates into CASRPSDTEAFF.

The genes are TRBV30 and TRBJ2-6; no definite D call. Trimming removed 0 bases at V and 0 bases at J, with 27 bases between. Germline CDR1 and CDR2: GTSNPN and SVGIG (reference sequence). The CDR3 totals 22 residues. CDR3 region: CAWSVTMPHLVDILSGANVLTF. CDR3 nucleotides: TGTGCCTGGAGTGTAACTATGCCGCACCTAGTCGATATTCTCTCTGGGGCCAACGTCCTGACTTTC.

This chain connects TRBV7-2 to TRBJ1-4, with D possibly TRBD1 on 5 matching bases. V lost 2 bases and J lost 7, with 14 bases in between. Germline loops: CDR1 SGHTA, CDR2 FQGNSA. The CDR3 spans 15 residues. The CDR3 reads CASSLTGLLGEKLFF. The DNA for the CDR3 is TGTGCCAGCAGCTTAACGGGACTCCTGGGTGAAAAACTGTTTTTT. Together with reference TRBV7-2 and TRBJ1-4, the CDR3 gives the full variable domain: GAGVSQSPSNKVTEKGKDVELRCDPISGHTALYWYRQSLGQGLEFLIYFQGNSAPDKSGLPSDRFSAERTGGSVSTLTIQRTQQEDSAVYLCASSLTGLLGEKLFFGSGTQLSVL.

This chain uses TRBV5-8 with TRBJ1-2; D uncertain. The V gene's germline CDR1 is SGHTS and CDR2 YDEGEE. The CDR3 spans 17 residues. V was pared by 4 bases and J by 0 bases, with 19 bases between. DNA of the CDR3: TGTGCCAGCAGCCCGCTACTTAGCCTATTAGCTAACTATGGCTACACCTTC. Residues: CASSPLLSLLANYGYTF.

This clone was seen more than once but under ten times. The chain uses TRBV27 and TRBJ2-2; D is perhaps TRBD2 (5 bases). CDR3 length: 13 residues. Trimming cost V 6 bases and J 3 bases, with 8 bases left between them. Looked up from germline, CDR1 is MNHEY and CDR2 is SMNVEV (reference sequence). The chain's CDR3 is CASRGSYTGELFF. Here the CDR3 DNA reads TGTGCCAGCAGGGGGAGCTACACCGGGGAGCTGTTTTTT.

The rearrangement links TRBV20-1 to TRBJ1-1; D remains unclear. Between the trimmed V and J ends, which lost 5 bases and 3 bases, there was a span of 7 bases. Germline loops: CDR1 DFQATT, CDR2 SNEGSKA (reference sequence). The CDR3 runs to 11 residues. This CDR3 is CSASSYTEAFF. CDR3 in DNA: TGCAGTGCTTCATCATACACTGAAGCTTTCTTT.

This clone was observed once. The chain employs TRBV6-5 and TRBJ1-4; a possible D gene is TRBD1 (5 bases). CDR3 length: 15 residues. CDR1 and CDR2 from the germline V gene are MNHEY and SVGAGI. V lost 0 bases and J 5 bases, leaving 10 bases between the germline ends. CDR3 sequence reads: CASSYSQGHNEKLFF. CDR3 nucleotides: TGTGCCAGCAGTTACTCGCAGGGTCACAATGAAAAACTGTTTTTT.